The rows below give T cell receptor beta chains drawn from one sample of a study of chemoradiotherapy in HPV16-positive cancers. Using immunoSEQ multiplex PCR, the repertoire was profiled, and TCRdb retains in-frame clones only, with some absent. The repertoire includes approximately 16,000 clones, about 90% of them detected once, and about 4% sits in the top ten. This specimen was blood, taken from a patient who underwent chemoradiotherapy. These receptors were obtained from a human donor with HPV-associated anogenital cancer. Each CDR3 is given without its conserved first and last residue. Fields, in order: CDR3 protein, V gene.

cdr3_aa: ASSVFIDRGRGDTQY
v_call: TRBV2

cdr3_aa: ASSYDLGEYYGYT
v_call: TRBV6-5

cdr3_aa: AWSVDGQGNEKLF
v_call: TRBV30

cdr3_aa: ASSDSGGEQF
v_call: TRBV6-4

cdr3_aa: ASSLDPQAQY
v_call: TRBV5-1

cdr3_aa: AISESGVNTEAF
v_call: TRBV10-3

cdr3_aa: AISESKSIASGTLLDSTDTQY
v_call: TRBV10-3

cdr3_aa: ASSSTYNEQF
v_call: TRBV21-1

cdr3_aa: ASSLRGTGVSDTQY
v_call: TRBV19

cdr3_aa: ASSPLGPWNTEAF
v_call: TRBV14

cdr3_aa: ASSLARGAGGREQY
v_call: TRBV5-1

cdr3_aa: ASSSPGGDEQF
v_call: TRBV7-9

cdr3_aa: ASSLAVPTSARKQETQY
v_call: TRBV7-9

cdr3_aa: ASSLAEPRYGYT
v_call: TRBV11-2

cdr3_aa: ASSYTGGSGETQY
v_call: TRBV6-6

cdr3_aa: ASSGHRGATGELF
v_call: TRBV9

cdr3_aa: ASSEKYEQY
v_call: TRBV7-2

cdr3_aa: ASSLGVGPRPLYEQY
v_call: TRBV7-9

cdr3_aa: ASSRSAGATYEQY
v_call: TRBV11-3

cdr3_aa: ASSQVVASSYEQY
v_call: TRBV4-1

cdr3_aa: ASSLGASGLTSGYEQY
v_call: TRBV7-2